Sequencing of this T cell receptor beta chain was carried out in a study of blood T cell repertoires in COVID-19. Overall study: The analysed material was cDNA or gDNA that came from T cells, B-cell-depleted T cells, or PBMCs.

The CDR3 spans 14 residues. CDR1 and CDR2 (germline): SNHLY, FYNNEI. Deletions cut 5 bases from V and 6 bases from J, with 14 bases between. All enrollees were roughly 18 to 100 years old and from about 24 US areas. In the source study's methods: How many nucleated cells were present was estimated from reference gene primer amplification. The data were produced by immunoSEQ multiplex PCR, yet TCRdb's version contains in-frame clones alone and is incomplete. V, J and clone size are those of that table, while D and trimming were read from the DNA. The table includes 310,000 or so clones, around 88% detected once.

The chain is built from TRBV2 and TRBJ1-5; D unclear. This receptor was obtained from a woman aged 40 to 50 who had recovered from COVID-19. Input material: PBMCs or T cells enriched from blood (not recorded which). CDR3 DNA: TGTGCCAGCAGTATCGACACCGCGGGTCAGCCCCAGCATTTT. Translation gives CASSIDTAGQPQHF.